The clone carrying this T cell receptor beta chain has just a few counts. Antigen specificity is unknown. TCRdb re-called the RT-PCR reads through MiXCR, storing one row per CDR3 protein. The table has about half a million distinct CDR3 sequences, roughly 9.7% seen once. This sample was included in a study of response to subunit inactivated influenza vaccine. With 1 base removed from V and 2 bases from J, the gap between germline ends came to 5 bases. Germline CDR1 and CDR2: LGHDT and YNNKEL (reference sequence). CDR3 size: 13 residues. Overall study results and limits: Authors suggested each seasonal influenza vaccination recruits few new T cells.

The rearrangement uses TRBV3-1 and TRBJ1-2; D is uncertain. This sample comprised PBMCs from blood, obtained 35 to 45 days after vaccination. This receptor was taken from a man aged 50 to 60 who received an inactivated influenza vaccine. The CDR3 region has the DNA TGTGCCAGCAGCCAAGTAGGGAACTATGGCTACACCTTC. Amino acid sequence: CASSQVGNYGYTF.